This TCR beta chain was identified in a study of siplizumab effects on memory and regulatory T cells. With regard to this clone: The target antigen is unknown.

TCRdb's table, derived via immunoSEQ multiplex PCR, lists solely in-frame clones and lacks some. The sample records 90,000 to 110,000 clones, 85% to 95% being singletons. Study-wide findings and caveats: The diversity of naive T cells seemed greater than that of memory cells, and their alloresponse contribution seemed major. Whether proliferating Tregs in siplizumab cultures suppress was not functionally confirmed. The majority of clones, roughly 75-97% of proliferating CD4+ or CD8+ clones, lacked an assignable naive or memory phenotype.

This clonotype was obtained from a human donor in good health. The specimen was CD4+ T cells sorted from blood.

The CDR3 DNA is TGCGCCAGCAGCATGTCGACTAGCGGGCAGAACACCGGGGAGCTGTTTTTT. As protein: CASSMSTSGQNTGELFF. V gene TRBV5-1 combines with J gene TRBJ2-2; 10 bases agree with TRBD2. The germline V gene has CDR1 SGHRS and CDR2 YFSETQ. There are 17 residues in the CDR3. J was trimmed by 1 base and V by 4 bases; bases with no gene match: 7.